These 6 T cell receptor beta chains originate from one sample sequenced in a study of beta chain features in type 1 diabetes. The study reverse transcribed the entire isolated RNA, so it sequenced expressed TCRB transcripts. Libraries were prepared by immunoSEQ multiplex PCR; TCRdb keeps only in-frame clonotypes and omits some of them. The sample records approximately 340,000 clones, more than 13% being singletons. Sequencing input: naive CD4+ T cells from blood. These receptors all come from a woman aged 18 to 35 in good health.

This clone was detected only a few times. Other DNA sequences in the sample encode the same CDR3. V and J are TRBV4-1 and TRBJ2-7; TRBD2 agrees at 8 bases. CDR3 length: 16 residues. Germline V CDR1 and CDR2: MGHRA, YSYEKL. Losses at the gene ends were 0 bases for V and 1 base for J; bases not matched to a gene: 5. This CDR3 is CASSQDGQRGSYEQYF. The CDR3 nucleotides read TGCGCCAGCAGCCAAGATGGGCAGCGGGGGTCCTACGAGCAGTACTTC.

This clone was seen a handful of times. This rearrangement joins TRBV10-3 to TRBJ2-5; 9 bases align to TRBD2. With 8 bases clipped from V and 5 bases from J, the junction kept 6 bases outside the gene matches. The CDR3 is 13 amino acids. Germline V gene sequence: CDR1 ENHRY, CDR2 SYGVKD. CDR3 protein: CAIGAGGGETQYF. Written as DNA, the CDR3 is TGTGCCATCGGAGCGGGAGGAGGGGAGACCCAGTACTTC.

The gene calls are TRBV9 and TRBJ2-6, with TRBD2 as a possible D gene (7 bases). V was pared by 2 bases and J by 1 base, with 16 bases between. CDR1 is SGDLS, CDR2 YYNGEE, per germline. CDR3 length: 18 residues. This CDR3 is CASSVDWGRGSGANVLTF. CDR3 DNA sequence: TGTGCCAGCAGCGTGGACTGGGGGAGGGGGTCTGGGGCCAACGTCCTGACTTTC.

This clone has more than one count but fewer than ten. The V and J genes are TRBV29-1 and TRBJ2-7, with 9 positions matching TRBD1. Germline assignment: CDR1 SQVTM and CDR2 ANQGSEA. V was pared by 7 bases and J by 5 bases, with 6 bases of the junction left unmatched. The CDR3 extends over 12 amino acids. The CDR3 DNA reads TGCAGCGCTCGGGACAGGGACAACGAGCAGTACTTC. It yields the protein CSARDRDNEQYF.

This clone was observed a handful of times. V usage is TRBV4-3 and J usage is TRBJ2-1, with 10 bases fitting TRBD2. Germline V gene lookup returns CDR1 LGHNA and CDR2 YSLEER. CDR3 size: 15 residues. The J segment lost 7 bases and the V segment lost 4 bases, leaving 7 bases of the junction unmatched. This CDR3 is CASSLGLAVPNEQFF. The CDR3 DNA reads TGCGCCAGCAGCCTTGGACTAGCGGTTCCAAATGAGCAGTTCTTC.

The genes are TRBV2 and TRBJ2-7; 13 bases align to TRBD2. This CDR3 is built from 14 residues. The V gene's germline CDR1 is SNHLY and CDR2 FYNNEI. J was trimmed by 7 bases and V by 10 bases; bases with no gene match: 10. This chain's CDR3 is CATITSGRAGEQYF. The CDR3 bases are TGTGCCACCATTACTAGCGGGAGGGCCGGGGAGCAGTACTTC. Looking up the rest from reference TRBV2 and TRBJ2-7 gives the full variable domain: EPEVTQTPSHQVTQMGQEVILRCVPISNHLYFYWYRQILGQKVEFLVSFYNNEISEKSEIFDDQFSVERPDGSNFTLKIRSTKLEDSAMYFCATITSGRAGEQYFGPGTRLTVT.